The 7 T cell receptor beta chains presented below share a single source sample, sequenced in a study of shared clonotypes between healthy human individuals. Clones were sequenced by immunoSEQ multiplex PCR, and TCRdb holds only the in-frame ones, with some missing. In the table there are a few million clones, roughly 95% of which are singletons. Source material: naive CD4+ T cells sorted from blood. As for subset: CD45RA+ positively selected. These receptors were taken from a man between 18 and 29 years old in good health.

This chain links TRBV5-1 with TRBJ2-7, with 14 nucleotides matching TRBD2. Germline V gene data show CDR1 as SGHRS and CDR2 as YFSETQ. The V and J ends lost 4 bases and 3 bases, in that order; junction bases with no gene match: 9. The CDR3 contains 17 residues. CDR3 region: CASSPGLAGATSYEQYF. The CDR3 DNA sequence: TGCGCCAGCAGCCCGGGACTAGCGGGAGCAACGAGCTACGAGCAGTACTTC.

The V and J genes are TRBV6-5 and TRBJ1-5, with 7 bases aligning to TRBD1. CDR1 and CDR2 (germline): MNHEY, SVGAGI. With V trimmed by 6 bases and J by 3 bases, 5 bases remained unmatched. The CDR3 spans 14 residues. As DNA, the CDR3 is TGTGCCAGCAGCCTGACAGGGCCCAATCAGCCCCAGCATTTT. Protein: CASSLTGPNQPQHF.

This clone was observed once. V and J are TRBV12-5 and TRBJ1-1, with 8 bases that match TRBD1. This CDR3 comprises 13 residues. The germline CDR1 and CDR2 sequences are LGHNT and FRNRAP. V lost 3 bases to trimming and J lost 10 bases; unmatched junction nucleotides: 7. Here the CDR3 reads CASGFLTQGAAFF. CDR3 DNA: TGTGCTAGTGGTTTCCTGACCCAGGGGGCAGCTTTCTTT. The complete variable domain, with remaining parts taken from reference TRBV12-5 and TRBJ1-1, reads DARVTQTPRHKVTEMGQEVTMRCQPILGHNTVFWYRQTMMQGLELLAYFRNRAPLDDSGMPKDRFSAEMPDATLATLKIQPSEPRDSAVYFCASGFLTQGAAFFGQGTRLTVV.

The rearrangement uses TRBV19 and TRBJ2-1; D is perhaps TRBD1 (7 bases). The CDR3 covers 14 residues. CDR1 is LNHDA, CDR2 SQIVND, per germline (reference sequence). V dropped 5 bases and J dropped 10 bases, with 18 bases sitting between them. The CDR3 loop reads CASSSGGGVREQFF. DNA for the CDR3: TGTGCCAGTAGTTCCGGAGGGGGCGTACGAGAGCAGTTCTTC.

The chain is built from TRBV6-5 and TRBJ1-2; D might be TRBD1 (5 bases). This CDR3 region has 13 residues. Germline CDR1 and CDR2: MNHEY and SVGAGI. V shed 7 bases and J shed 2 bases, with 11 bases lying between them. CDR3 bases: TGTGCCAGCACACGGGACCAGAACTATGGCTACACCTTC. Translated: CASTRDQNYGYTF.

The CDR3 region is CASSEKALPDTQYF. In nucleotides, the CDR3 is TGTGCCAGCAGTGAAAAGGCCCTCCCAGATACGCAGTATTTT. The chain employs TRBV6-1 and TRBJ2-3; no firm D call. Germline V gene data show CDR1 as MNHNS and CDR2 as SASEGT. CDR3 length equals 14 residues. Trimming removed 2 bases from V and 4 bases from J, with 10 bases in between.

This clone was seen a few times. This sequence joins TRBV15 and TRBJ1-2, with D maybe TRBD1 (5 bases). The length of the CDR3 is 12 residues. The germline V gene encodes CDR1 LNHNV and CDR2 YYDKDF (reference sequence). With 0 bases removed from V and 7 bases from J, the gap between germline ends came to 6 bases. The CDR3 coding sequence is TGTGCCACCAGCAGAGATCAGGGTGGCTACACCTTC. It is translated as CATSRDQGGYTF.